This T cell receptor beta chain was sequenced in a study of blood T cell repertoires in COVID-19. V lost 0 bases and J lost 5, with 16 bases in between. CDR1 SGHTA and CDR2 FQGTGA come from the germline V gene. This CDR3 contains 17 residues. Some clones are missing from TCRdb's copy, which holds only in-frame ones; the method was immunoSEQ multiplex PCR. This table holds about 300,000 clones, roughly 88% found once. The source is a woman aged 25-40 years who had recovered from COVID-19. This chain links TRBV7-3 with TRBJ2-2; weak D call: TRBD2 (6 bases). Sample: peripheral blood. In DNA, the CDR3 is TGTGCCAGCAGCTTAACGGGGAGGCCTCGAGGTACCGGGGAGCTGTTTTTT. Translated: CASSLTGRPRGTGELFF. Full variable domain (remainder filled in from reference TRBV7-3 and TRBJ2-2): GAGVSQTPSNKVTEKGKYVELRCDPISGHTALYWYRQSLGQGPEFLIYFQGTGAADDSGLPNDRFFAVRPEGSVSTLKIQRTERGDSAVYLCASSLTGRPRGTGELFFGEGSRLTVL.